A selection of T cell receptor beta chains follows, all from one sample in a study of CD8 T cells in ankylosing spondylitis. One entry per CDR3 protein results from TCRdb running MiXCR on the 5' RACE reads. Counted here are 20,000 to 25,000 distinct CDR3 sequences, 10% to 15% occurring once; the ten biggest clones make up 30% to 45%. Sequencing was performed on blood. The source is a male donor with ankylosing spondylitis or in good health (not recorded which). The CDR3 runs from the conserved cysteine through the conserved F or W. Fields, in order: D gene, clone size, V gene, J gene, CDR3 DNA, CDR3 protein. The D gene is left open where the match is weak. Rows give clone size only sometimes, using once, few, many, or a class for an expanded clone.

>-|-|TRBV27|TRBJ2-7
TGTGCCAGCAGCACTAGACAGGACCCCTCCTACGAGCAGTACTTC
CASSTRQDPSYEQYF
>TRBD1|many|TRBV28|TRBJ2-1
TGTGCCAGCAGTTCGCCCGGGACAGGTATCGAGAGCTCCTACAATGAGCAGTTCTTC
CASSSPGTGIESSYNEQFF
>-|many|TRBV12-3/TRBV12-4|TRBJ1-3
TGTGCCAGCAGTATCACAGGAACGTTCAGAAACACCATATATTTT
CASSITGTFRNTIYF
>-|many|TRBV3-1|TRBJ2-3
TGTGCCAGCAGTAAGCGGCGAGGGGACTTCACAGATACGCAGTATTTT
CASSKRRGDFTDTQYF
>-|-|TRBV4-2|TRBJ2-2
TGTGCCAGCAGCCAAGGATCTGGCGGTGGTAGAACCGGGGAGCTGTTTTTT
CASSQGSGGGRTGELFF
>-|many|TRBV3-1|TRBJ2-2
TGTGCCAGCAGCCATGTCACCGGGGAGCTGTTTTTT
CASSHVTGELFF
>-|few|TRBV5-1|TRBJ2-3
TGCGCCAGCAGCTTCACAGATACGCAGTATTTT
CASSFTDTQYF
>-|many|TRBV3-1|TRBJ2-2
TGTGCCAGCAGCCAAGGAGGTGCGACCGGGGAGCTGTTTTTT
CASSQGGATGELFF
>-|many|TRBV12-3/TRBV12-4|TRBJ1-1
TGTGCCAGCACGCCCGGGTTTTACACTGAAGCTTTCTTT
CASTPGFYTEAFF
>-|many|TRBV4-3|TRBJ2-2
TGCGCCAGCAGCCAAGCCTGGAGAACCGGGGAGCTGTTTTTT
CASSQAWRTGELFF
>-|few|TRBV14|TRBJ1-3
TGTGCCAGCAGCGCCGGGACACGCTCTGGAAACACCATATATTTT
CASSAGTRSGNTIYF
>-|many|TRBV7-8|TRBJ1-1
TGTGCCAGCAGCTTAGGTTTAGTCACTGAAGCTTTCTTT
CASSLGLVTEAFF
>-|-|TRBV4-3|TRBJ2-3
TGCGCCAGCAGCCAGCGGGACGGCACAGATACGCAGTATTTT
CASSQRDGTDTQYF
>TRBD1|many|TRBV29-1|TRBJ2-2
TGCAGCGTGTCTTACAGGGGAACCGGGGAGCTGTTTTTT
CSVSYRGTGELFF
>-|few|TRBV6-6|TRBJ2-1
TGTGCCAGCAATGCGGGGCTTGAGCAGTTCTTC
CASNAGLEQFF
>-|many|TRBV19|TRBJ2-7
TGTGCCAGTAAAGCAAAGGACTACTATCGCGAGCAGTACTTC
CASKAKDYYREQYF
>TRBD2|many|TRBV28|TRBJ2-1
TGTGCCAGCAGTGTAACTAGCGGGTTCTACAATGAGCAGTTCTTC
CASSVTSGFYNEQFF
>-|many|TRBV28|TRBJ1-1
TGTGCCAGCATTCGGAGGGGAGTCACTGAAGCTTTCTTT
CASIRRGVTEAFF
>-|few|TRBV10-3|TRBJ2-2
TGTGCCATCAGGGAGAACACCGGGGAGCTGTTTTTT
CAIRENTGELFF
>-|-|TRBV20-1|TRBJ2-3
TGCAGTGCTAGTTTGGCGGGACGCACAGATACGCAGTATTTT
CSASLAGRTDTQYF
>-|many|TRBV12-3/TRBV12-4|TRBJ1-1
TGTGCCAGCACCTTTTCACGGGGTGGCACTGAAGCTTTCTTT
CASTFSRGGTEAFF
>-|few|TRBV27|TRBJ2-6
TGTGCCAGCAGTTTATGGGCGGTGAGCTCTGGGGCCAACGTCCTGACTTTC
CASSLWAVSSGANVLTF
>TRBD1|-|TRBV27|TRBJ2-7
TGTGCCAGCAGTTCCGGGACAGGGGGCCACGAGCAGTACTTC
CASSSGTGGHEQYF
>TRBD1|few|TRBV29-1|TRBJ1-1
TGCAGCGCCTCGTGGACAGGGGGAATGAACACTGAAGCTTTCTTT
CSASWTGGMNTEAFF
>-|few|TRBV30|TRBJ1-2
TGTGCCTGGAGGGAACCTCAGGGTCTGGATCACTATGGCTACACCTTC
CAWREPQGLDHYGYTF
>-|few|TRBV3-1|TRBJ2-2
TGTGCCAGCAGCCAAGTGACGAACACCGGGGAGCTGTTTTTT
CASSQVTNTGELFF
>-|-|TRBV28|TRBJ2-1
TGTGCCAGCGGAAAACGGGTGAGGCAAAACAATGAGCAGTTCTTC
CASGKRVRQNNEQFF
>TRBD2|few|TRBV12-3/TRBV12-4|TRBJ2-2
TGTGCCAGCAGTCTAACTAGCGGGAGTTCCGGGGAGCTGTTTTTT
CASSLTSGSSGELFF
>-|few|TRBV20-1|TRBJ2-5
TGCAGTGCTACGGAGGAGACCCAGTACTTC
CSATEETQYF
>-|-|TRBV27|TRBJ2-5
TGTGCCAGTGGGTTGTACCAAGAGACCCAGTACTTC
CASGLYQETQYF
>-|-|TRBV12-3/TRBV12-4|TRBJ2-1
TGTGCCAGCAGTCTAGACCTAGGGACAAGACGGGGATATGAGCAGTTCTTC
CASSLDLGTRRGYEQFF
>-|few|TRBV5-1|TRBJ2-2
TGCGCCAGCAGCTTGGTCGGTTCTCAGGGGACCGGGGAGCTGTTTTTT
CASSLVGSQGTGELFF
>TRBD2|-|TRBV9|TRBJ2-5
TGTGCCAGCAGCGCCCGGGGGGGACTCCAAGAGACCCAGTACTTC
CASSARGGLQETQYF
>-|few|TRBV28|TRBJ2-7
TGTGCCAGCAGGACCCCGGGGTTGAGCTCCTACGAGCAGTACTTC
CASRTPGLSSYEQYF
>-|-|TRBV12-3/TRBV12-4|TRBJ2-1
TGTGCCAGCAGCTCTGTCGCGGGGGCCTCCAATGAGCAGTTCTTC
CASSSVAGASNEQFF
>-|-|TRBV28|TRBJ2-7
TGTGCCAGCAGCCCCCGTACTTACGAGCAGTACTTC
CASSPRTYEQYF
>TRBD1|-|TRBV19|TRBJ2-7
TGTGCCAGTAGTTCCTGGACAGGGGTCCGCGAGCAGTACTTC
CASSSWTGVREQYF
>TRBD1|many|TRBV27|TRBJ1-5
TGTGCCAGCAGTACCCGGACAGGGGGCAATCAGCCCCAGCATTTT
CASSTRTGGNQPQHF
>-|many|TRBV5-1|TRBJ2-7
TGCGCCAGCAGCCATCGGGACGGCTACGAGCAGTACTTC
CASSHRDGYEQYF
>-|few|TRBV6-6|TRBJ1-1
TGTGCCAGCAGTGAACAGCCGACGGGAGGGACTGAAGCTTTCTTT
CASSEQPTGGTEAFF
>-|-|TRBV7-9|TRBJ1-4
TGTGCCAGCAGCTTGGTGGATGAAAAACTGTTTTTT
CASSLVDEKLFF
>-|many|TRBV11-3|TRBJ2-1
TGTGCCAGCAGCCTGGACTCCTCCTCCTACAATGAGCAGTTCTTC
CASSLDSSSYNEQFF
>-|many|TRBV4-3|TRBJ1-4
TGCGCCAGCAGCCAAGATTCGGGGTTAAAGGAAAAACTGTTTTTT
CASSQDSGLKEKLFF
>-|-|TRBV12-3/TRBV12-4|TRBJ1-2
TGTGCCAGCAGTTTAGCGGGAACCGGCTATGGCTACACCTTC
CASSLAGTGYGYTF
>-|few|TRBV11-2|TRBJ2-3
TGTGCCAGCAGCCCCAATGGCGTCGGCACAGATACGCAGTATTTT
CASSPNGVGTDTQYF
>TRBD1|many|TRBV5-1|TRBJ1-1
TGCGCCAGCAGCCGGGACAGCACTGAAGCTTTCTTT
CASSRDSTEAFF
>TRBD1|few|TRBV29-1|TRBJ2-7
TGCAGCGCAACAGGGGGCGGGATGAGCGAGCAGTACTTC
CSATGGGMSEQYF
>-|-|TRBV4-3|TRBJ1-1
TGCGCCAGCAGCCGTCACACGTTGGCTGAAGCTTTCTTT
CASSRHTLAEAFF
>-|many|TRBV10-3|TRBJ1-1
TGTGCCATCAGTCCTTCGGTACCAGCAGGGATCCCTGAAGCTTTCTTT
CAISPSVPAGIPEAFF
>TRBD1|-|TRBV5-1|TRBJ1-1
TGCGCCAGCAGCCCTACAGGGGGCGCTGGGACTGAAGCTTTCTTT
CASSPTGGAGTEAFF
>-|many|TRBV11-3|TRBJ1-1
TGTGCCAGCAGCCGGACGGGGGGGGAAGCTTTCTTT
CASSRTGGEAFF